The 12 T cell receptor beta chains given below trace back to one sample, sequenced in a study of chemoradiotherapy in HPV16-positive cancers. The method was immunoSEQ multiplex PCR; TCRdb's version includes in-frame clones alone and lacks a portion of them. The sample consists of about 32,000 clones, 88% of them appearing once. Sequenced material: blood, taken from a patient who underwent chemoradiotherapy. These receptors originate from a human donor with HPV-associated anogenital cancer.

The CDR3 loop reads CASIPTGTGGVQYF. Written as DNA, the CDR3 is TGCGCCAGCATCCCAACCGGGACAGGGGGCGTTCAGTACTTC. The rearrangement links TRBV10-2 to TRBJ2-7, with 12 bases matching TRBD1. CDR1 is WSHSY, CDR2 SAAADI, per germline. V gave up 7 bases and J gave up 10 bases; unmatched junction bases: 11. This CDR3 is built from 14 residues.

The CDR3 DNA reads as TGTGCCAGCAGTGAAAGTCCGAATGGCTACACCTTC. It specifies CASSESPNGYTF. The V call is TRBV6-1, the J call TRBJ1-2; D remains unclear. This CDR3 comprises 12 residues. From germline, CDR1 is MNHNS and CDR2 SASEGT. The V gene lost 2 bases and the J gene lost 6 bases, with 7 bases spanning the gap.

This clone was counted a single time. The chain links TRBV6-6 to TRBJ1-1, with D tentatively TRBD1 (5 bases). Germline CDR1 MNHNY, CDR2 SVGAGI (reference sequence). The length of the CDR3 is 16 residues. The ends were cut back, 5 bases at V and 0 bases at J, with 16 bases in the middle. As DNA, the CDR3 is TGTGCCAGCAGTCCCCGGACAATTTTCATGAACACTGAAGCTTTCTTT. It encodes CASSPRTIFMNTEAFF.

The rearrangement uses TRBV15 and TRBJ2-5, with TRBD1 identical over 9 bases. The ends lost 0 bases at V and 5 bases at J; junction bases unmatched: 10. Germline CDR1 and CDR2: LNHNV and YYDKDF (reference sequence). CDR3 length: 17 residues. CDR3 amino acids: CATSREGLGQGSETQYF. In nucleotides, the CDR3 is TGTGCCACCAGCAGAGAGGGTCTGGGACAGGGCTCGGAGACCCAGTACTTC.

J is TRBJ1-6 and V is TRBV27, with 11 bases aligning to TRBD1. CDR1 MNHEY and CDR2 SMNVEV come from the germline V gene (reference sequence). The V and J ends lost 2 bases and 9 bases, in that order; junction bases with no gene match: 9. The length of the CDR3 is 17 residues. The CDR3 spells CASSLNLIGTGGSPLHF. Here the CDR3 DNA reads TGTGCCAGCAGTTTAAACTTAATCGGGACAGGGGGTTCACCCCTCCACTTT.

On this clone: The junction departs from germline at one end; a sequencing error may be responsible. This chain uses TRBV7-7 with TRBJ2-3, with D maybe TRBD1 (6 bases). Germline V CDR1 and CDR2: SSHAT, FNYEAQ (reference sequence). CDR3 length: 14 amino acids. The CDR3 DNA sequence: TGTGCTAGCAGCTTAGAGAGGGGGACAGATACGCAGTATTTT. Amino acids: CASSLERGTDTQYF.

The V call is TRBV5-1, the J call TRBJ2-5; 12 bases match TRBD2. The CDR3 contains 15 residues. CDR1 and CDR2 (germline): SGHRS, YFSETQ. Trimming removed 6 bases from V and 5 bases from J; junction bases left unmatched: 8. The CDR3: CASTLAGGRPETQYF. The DNA of the CDR3 is TGCGCCAGCACCCTAGCGGGGGGGCGCCCGGAGACCCAGTACTTC.

V is TRBV27 and J is TRBJ1-1; 7 bases fit TRBD1. Per the germline V gene, CDR1 is MNHEY and CDR2 is SMNVEV (reference sequence). The CDR3 is 17 amino acids. Germline trimming cut 6 bases from V and 4 bases from J; bases unmatched to any gene: 17. The CDR3 here is CASSLCPPQGICTEAFF. In DNA form, the CDR3 reads TGTGCCAGCAGCCTATGCCCCCCACAGGGGATATGCACTGAAGCTTTCTTT.

This chain uses TRBV7-9 with TRBJ2-7; the D gene is possibly TRBD1 (6 bases). V was shortened by 5 bases and J by 2 bases, with 16 bases between the two germline ends. The CDR3 loop spans 15 amino acids. Germline CDR1 SEHNR, CDR2 FQNEAQ (reference sequence). CDR3 sequence: CASSVPGHPTYEQYF. In nucleotides, the CDR3 is TGTGCCAGCAGCGTACCGGGACACCCTACCTACGAGCAGTACTTC.

The rearrangement uses TRBV5-5 and TRBJ2-3; D may be TRBD2 (6 bases). Trimming stripped 4 bases from V and 2 bases from J, with 11 bases between. The length of the CDR3 is 14 residues. Germline V gives CDR1 SGHKS, CDR2 YYEKEE (reference sequence). The CDR3 nucleotides are TGTGCCAGCAGCCCGGGAGACTCCACAGATACGCAGTATTTT. As protein: CASSPGDSTDTQYF.

The V and J genes are TRBV19 and TRBJ1-5; D is uncertain. The germline V gene has CDR1 LNHDA and CDR2 SQIVND (reference sequence). The CDR3 loop spans 13 amino acids. Trimming cost V 3 bases and J 7 bases, with 10 bases left between them. The CDR3 loop reads CASSISREQPQHF. The CDR3 nucleotides are TGTGCCAGTAGTATTTCCCGGGAACAGCCCCAGCATTTT.

The chain is built from TRBV6-5 and TRBJ1-2; D not certain. Per the germline V gene, CDR1 is MNHEY and CDR2 is SVGAGI. The CDR3 length is 12 residues. The ends were cut back, 6 bases at V and 8 bases at J, with 13 bases in the middle. CDR3 sequence reads: CASSSVSTGYTF. CDR3 bases: TGTGCCAGCAGCTCAGTGAGCACCGGCTACACCTTC.